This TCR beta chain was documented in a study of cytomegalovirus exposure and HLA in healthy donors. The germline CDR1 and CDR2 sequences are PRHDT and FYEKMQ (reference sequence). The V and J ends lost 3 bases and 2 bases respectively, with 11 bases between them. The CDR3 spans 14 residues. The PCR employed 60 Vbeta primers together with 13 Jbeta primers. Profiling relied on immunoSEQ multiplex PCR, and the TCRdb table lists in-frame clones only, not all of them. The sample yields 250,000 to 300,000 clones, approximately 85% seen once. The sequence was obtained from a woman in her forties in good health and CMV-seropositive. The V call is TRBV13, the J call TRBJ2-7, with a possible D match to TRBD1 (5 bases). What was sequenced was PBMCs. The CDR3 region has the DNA TGTGCCAGCAGCTTTCAGGGATTAACCTACGAGCAGTACTTC. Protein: CASSFQGLTYEQYF.